Shown below are 31 T cell receptor beta chains from a single sample sequenced in a study of cytomegalovirus exposure and HLA in healthy donors. Researchers ran the PCR with 60 Vbeta and 13 Jbeta primers. TCRdb's copy holds only in-frame clones and misses some; the assay was immunoSEQ multiplex PCR. The table lists approximately 100,000 clones, 71% of them singletons. Source material: PBMCs. All receptors come from a female donor in good health and CMV-seronegative.

This clone showed up just a few times. The chain couples TRBV29-1 to TRBJ2-1; a weak D match, TRBD2 (6 bases). Germline V gives CDR1 SQVTM, CDR2 ANQGSEA. The CDR3 contains 15 residues. Trimming took off 4 bases at V and 6 bases at J, with 19 bases between the two ends. The CDR3 DNA reads as TGCAGCGTTGGGATGCGGGACGCTGCCCGCAATGAGCAGTTCTTC. Its protein is CSVGMRDAARNEQFF.

The chain couples TRBV4-3 to TRBJ2-1, with D maybe TRBD2 (7 bases). Germline CDR1 LGHNA, CDR2 YSLEER. The CDR3 is 17 amino acids. Trimming cost V 3 bases and J 7 bases, with 22 bases left between them. CDR3 in DNA: TGCGCCAGCAGCCACTACTTGAGGGGGAGGGCGGGGAATGAGCAGTTCTTC. Protein sequence: CASSHYLRGRAGNEQFF.

The chain combines TRBV6-5 with TRBJ1-1; maybe TRBD1 (5 bases). CDR3 size: 14 residues. The germline V gene encodes CDR1 MNHEY and CDR2 SVGAGI. V lost 0 bases and J 1 base, leaving 6 bases between the germline ends. The CDR3 reads CASSYSGGNTEAFF. The DNA of the CDR3 is TGTGCCAGCAGTTACTCGGGGGGGAACACTGAAGCTTTCTTT.

This clone was picked up a small number of times. V and J are TRBV7-9 and TRBJ2-1, with D perhaps TRBD1 (6 bases). Germline loops: CDR1 SEHNR, CDR2 FQNEAQ (reference sequence). The CDR3 sequence is 12 residues long. The V and J ends lost 6 bases and 9 bases respectively, with 12 bases between them. The CDR3 nucleotides are TGTGCCAGCAGTCCGCAGGGGACTGAGCAGTTCTTC. Its translation is CASSPQGTEQFF.

J is TRBJ2-7 and V is TRBV4-1; D uncertain. Trimming removed 3 bases at V and 2 bases at J, with 8 bases between. The CDR3 sequence is 13 residues long. CDR1 MGHRA and CDR2 YSYEKL come from the germline V gene. CDR3 residues: CASSHEQAYEQYF. The CDR3 nucleotides are TGCGCCAGCAGCCACGAACAAGCCTACGAGCAGTACTTC.

The J gene is TRBJ2-1, the V gene TRBV7-6; 7 bases align to TRBD1. Germline V CDR1 and CDR2: SGHVS, FNYEAQ. The trim removed 0 bases at V and 3 bases at J, leaving 11 bases unmatched. The CDR3 sequence is 18 residues long. CDR3 loop: CASSLATPETGSYNEQFF. As DNA, the CDR3 is TGTGCCAGCAGCTTAGCGACTCCAGAGACAGGGAGCTACAATGAGCAGTTCTTC.

This chain links TRBV4-2 with TRBJ1-2; tentatively, D is TRBD1 (5 bases). Germline CDR1 LGHNA, CDR2 YNFKEQ. V dropped 2 bases and J dropped 4 bases, with 17 bases sitting between them. The CDR3 contains 16 residues. CDR3 loop: CASSQRGPPQGYGYTF. CDR3 nucleotide sequence: TGTGCCAGCAGCCAAAGGGGCCCTCCCCAGGGCTATGGCTACACCTTC.

The V call is TRBV10-1, the J call TRBJ2-1; 9 positions match TRBD2. Trimming at V came to 6 bases and at J to 0 bases, leaving 3 bases not matched to a gene. This CDR3 contains 15 residues. Per the germline V gene, CDR1 is WNHNN and CDR2 is SYGVQD (reference sequence). CDR3: CASSGTSHSYNEQFF. The CDR3 region has the DNA TGCGCCAGCAGCGGGACTAGCCACTCCTACAATGAGCAGTTCTTC.

The V and J genes are TRBV4-3 and TRBJ1-2, with 9 bases matching TRBD1. Germline trimming cut 2 bases from V and 5 bases from J; bases unmatched to any gene: 6. The CDR3 runs to 15 residues. Germline V gene sequence: CDR1 LGHNA, CDR2 YSLEER. The CDR3 DNA follows: TGCGCCAGCAGCCAACTTCGGGACAGGGTGTATGGCTACACCTTC. Translating it yields CASSQLRDRVYGYTF.

The chain employs TRBV11-3 and TRBJ2-7, with TRBD2 matching 7 bases. The CDR3 has 15 amino acids. Unmatched junction bases numbered 6, after V lost 0 bases and J lost 4 bases. CDR1 and CDR2 from the germline V gene are SGHNT and YENEEA. In DNA form, the CDR3 reads TGTGCCAGCAGCTTAGAGGGAGGGCCTCGGTACGAGCAGTACTTC. This sequence encodes CASSLEGGPRYEQYF.

The chain is built from TRBV6-1 and TRBJ1-3; D may be TRBD1 (6 bases). Germline V gene lookup returns CDR1 MNHNS and CDR2 SASEGT. The CDR3 covers 15 residues. With 5 bases removed from V and 5 bases from J, the gap between germline ends came to 16 bases. The CDR3 coding sequence is TGTGCCAGCAGTTTGACCCGAGGGGGAAGAAACACCATATATTTT. Protein sequence: CASSLTRGGRNTIYF.

Turning to this clone: At the DNA level, this CDR3 is encoded by other sequences in the same sample as well. The rearrangement links TRBV5-8 to TRBJ2-3; D remains ambiguous. Trimming took off 4 bases at V and 0 bases at J, with 6 bases between the two ends. Germline V gene lookup returns CDR1 SGHTS and CDR2 YDEGEE. This CDR3 comprises 13 residues. The DNA for the CDR3 is TGTGCCAGCAGCCCGACTAGCACAGATACGCAGTATTTT. Its translation: CASSPTSTDTQYF. Full variable domain (rest looked up from reference TRBV5-8 and TRBJ2-3): EAGVTQSPTHLIKTRGQQATLRCSPISGHTSVYWYQQALGLGLQFLLWYDEGEERNRGNFPPRFSGRQFPNYSSELNVNALELEDSALYLCASSPTSTDTQYFGPGTRLTVL.

V usage is TRBV27 and J usage is TRBJ1-5; D may be TRBD1 (5 bases). The V and J ends lost 2 bases and 5 bases respectively, with 10 bases between them. Germline CDR1 reads MNHEY; CDR2 reads SMNVEV (reference sequence). The CDR3 runs 14 residues. CDR3 sequence: CASSLGGVYQPQHF. DNA for the CDR3: TGTGCCAGCAGTTTAGGGGGGGTCTATCAGCCCCAGCATTTT.

The gene calls are TRBV4-3 and TRBJ2-5, with TRBD1 as a possible D gene (8 bases). Trimming pared 6 bases from V and 2 bases from J, leaving 16 bases between. Germline V gene data show CDR1 as LGHNA and CDR2 as YSLEER. This CDR3 has 15 amino acids. CDR3 sequence reads: CASSSDRGGQETQYF. The CDR3 DNA reads as TGCGCCAGCAGTTCCGACAGGGGAGGGCAAGAGACCCAGTACTTC.

V and J are TRBV7-2 and TRBJ2-5, with TRBD2 identical over 13 bases. The length of the CDR3 is 15 residues. Germline V lookup: CDR1 SGHTA, CDR2 FQGNSA. The V and J ends lost 4 bases and 8 bases, in that order; junction bases with no gene match: 7. The CDR3 DNA is TGTGCCAGCAGCTCGGTGACTAGCGGGAGGCAAACCCAGTACTTC. Its protein is CASSSVTSGRQTQYF.

This chain links TRBV27 with TRBJ2-1; no clear D gene. There are 17 residues in the CDR3. Trimming cost V 0 bases and J 0 bases, with 12 bases left between them. Germline V gene data show CDR1 as MNHEY and CDR2 as SMNVEV (reference sequence). In DNA, the CDR3 is TGTGCCAGCAGTTTATCTTTTGAGGTTAGCTCCTACAATGAGCAGTTCTTC. This translates into CASSLSFEVSSYNEQFF.

As to this clone: The sample holds other DNA sequences that translate to the same CDR3. The chain employs TRBV18 and TRBJ1-1, with TRBD1 matching over 9 bases. Trimming took 2 bases from V and 0 from J; bases not matched to a gene: 4. From germline, CDR1 is KGHSH and CDR2 LQKENI. The CDR3 runs 16 residues. Here the CDR3 reads CASSPKGQGMNTEAFF. CDR3 DNA: TGTGCCAGCTCACCAAAAGGACAGGGGATGAACACTGAAGCTTTCTTT. The complete variable domain, with remaining parts taken from reference TRBV18 and TRBJ1-1, reads NAGVMQNPRHLVRRRGQEARLRCSPMKGHSHVYWYRQLPEEGLKFMVYLQKENIIDESGMPKERFSAEFPKEGPSILRIQQVVRGDSAAYFCASSPKGQGMNTEAFFGQGTRLTVV.

The chain employs TRBV30 and TRBJ2-4; D gene uncertain. The V end lost 5 bases, the J end lost 10 bases, and 15 bases lay between the germline ends. CDR3 length: 12 amino acids. Germline V gene sequence: CDR1 GTSNPN, CDR2 SVGIG (reference sequence). For the CDR3, the DNA is TGTGCCTGGTCGGATGCTGGGCCTATTCAGTACTTC. This encodes CAWSDAGPIQYF.

The V and J genes are TRBV30 and TRBJ1-4; D is ambiguous. The CDR3 is 16 residues long. CDR1 and CDR2 (germline): GTSNPN, SVGIG (reference sequence). Trimming removed 2 bases at V and 7 bases at J, with 20 bases between. CDR3 bases: TGTGCCTGGAGTCTTCGAGGGCCACTTCCGACTGAAAAACTGTTTTTT. This translates into CAWSLRGPLPTEKLFF.

This clone was detected once. V usage is TRBV5-4 and J usage is TRBJ2-5, with 7 bases that match TRBD2. Germline V lookup: CDR1 SGHNT, CDR2 YYREEE (reference sequence). V was clipped by 0 bases and J by 4 bases; unmatched bases: 9. This CDR3 has 16 amino acids. This CDR3 is CASSLAEGGRRETQYF. CDR3 coding DNA: TGTGCCAGCAGCTTGGCCGAGGGAGGGCGAAGAGAGACCCAGTACTTC.

V is TRBV7-2 and J is TRBJ1-5, with D perhaps TRBD1 (5 bases). V was trimmed by 7 bases and J by 0 bases, leaving 13 bases between them. CDR1 and CDR2 from the germline V gene are SGHTA and FQGNSA. This CDR3 region has 15 residues. CDR3 sequence reads: CASTYWGGSNQPQHF. The CDR3 bases are TGTGCCAGCACCTATTGGGGCGGTAGCAATCAGCCCCAGCATTTT.

This clone has a handful of counts. The chain links TRBV15 to TRBJ2-1; D perhaps matches TRBD2 (5 bases). Germline CDR1 LNHNV, CDR2 YYDKDF (reference sequence). The CDR3 extends over 17 amino acids. V shed 0 bases and J shed 3 bases, with 15 bases lying between them. In DNA, the CDR3 is TGTGCCACCAGCAGAGAGGCGGAGCCGGGATTCTACAATGAGCAGTTCTTC. It encodes CATSREAEPGFYNEQFF.

The J gene is TRBJ2-7, the V gene TRBV7-9; D gene ambiguous. In germline, CDR1 is SEHNR, CDR2 FQNEAQ (reference sequence). The CDR3 extends over 12 amino acids. Between the trimmed V and J ends, which lost 4 bases and 7 bases, there was a span of 11 bases. CDR3 amino acids: CASSSDFGEQYF. The DNA of the CDR3 is TGTGCCAGCAGCTCTGATTTCGGGGAGCAGTACTTC.

This rearrangement joins TRBV2 to TRBJ1-4; D gene ambiguous. Germline V CDR1 and CDR2: SNHLY, FYNNEI. CDR3 size: 16 residues. The germline V and J ends were trimmed by 5 bases and 0 bases, with 13 bases remaining between them. The chain's CDR3 is CASSQVLLATNEKLFF. The CDR3 coding sequence is TGTGCCAGCAGTCAGGTTCTCCTTGCAACTAATGAAAAACTGTTTTTT.

This chain connects TRBV7-9 to TRBJ2-7; maybe TRBD2 (7 bases). The CDR3 totals 16 residues. With 1 base removed from V and 3 bases from J, the gap between germline ends came to 16 bases. Germline V gene data show CDR1 as SEHNR and CDR2 as FQNEAQ (reference sequence). CDR3 sequence reads: CASSLGGGQSGYEQYF. The CDR3 nucleotides read TGTGCCAGCAGCTTAGGGGGGGGGCAGAGCGGCTACGAGCAGTACTTC.

This clone has just a few counts. The chain links TRBV6-6 to TRBJ1-2; 7 nucleotides agree with TRBD1. From germline, CDR1 is MNHNY and CDR2 SVGAGI (reference sequence). This CDR3 spans 13 amino acids. Losses at the gene ends were 7 bases for V and 8 bases for J; bases not matched to a gene: 10. The CDR3 here is CASTATGVGGYTF. DNA for the CDR3: TGTGCCAGCACCGCAACAGGGGTTGGAGGCTACACCTTC.

The J gene is TRBJ1-2, the V gene TRBV4-2, with 7 bases identical to TRBD1. With 3 bases clipped from V and 6 bases from J, the junction kept 10 bases outside the gene matches. Germline assignment: CDR1 LGHNA and CDR2 YNFKEQ. The CDR3 covers 15 residues. The CDR3 reads CASSQDQGDGDGYTF. Here the CDR3 DNA reads TGTGCCAGCAGCCAGGACCAGGGGGACGGGGATGGCTACACCTTC.

J is TRBJ2-1 and V is TRBV19, with 7 bases aligning to TRBD1. J gave up 9 bases and V 2 bases, and 4 bases lay outside the gene matches. Per germline, CDR1 LNHDA and CDR2 SQIVND (reference sequence). The CDR3 runs to 13 residues. DNA of the CDR3: TGTGCCAGTAGTATAACAGGGGAGCCTGAGCAGTTCTTC. It yields the protein CASSITGEPEQFF. The full variable domain, in which reference TRBV19 and TRBJ2-1 provide the parts outside the CDR3, is DGGITQSPKYLFRKEGQNVTLSCEQNLNHDAMYWYRQDPGQGLRLIYYSQIVNDFQKGDIAEGYSVSREKKESFPLTVTSAQKNPTAFYLCASSITGEPEQFFGPGTRLTVL.

V and J are TRBV7-9 and TRBJ1-1; D gene ambiguous. Germline CDR1 SEHNR, CDR2 FQNEAQ (reference sequence). V lost 0 bases and J 1 base, leaving 9 bases between the germline ends. This CDR3 has 15 residues. The CDR3 sequence: CASSLARPGNTEAFF. CDR3 coding DNA: TGTGCCAGCAGCTTAGCGCGACCGGGGAACACTGAAGCTTTCTTT.

V usage is TRBV6-5 and J usage is TRBJ1-2; 7 nucleotides align to TRBD1. Trimming cost V 6 bases and J 4 bases; bases outside gene matches: 11. In germline, CDR1 is MNHEY, CDR2 SVGAGI. The CDR3 has 15 residues. The CDR3 DNA is TGTGCCAGCAGACCTAACGCACAGGGGACCTATGGCTACACCTTC. Protein product: CASRPNAQGTYGYTF.

This rearrangement joins TRBV18 to TRBJ2-2; D may be TRBD2 (6 bases). From germline, CDR1 is KGHSH and CDR2 LQKENI. The CDR3 contains 14 residues. V was trimmed by 5 bases and J by 6 bases, leaving 13 bases between them. CDR3 protein: CASSGGRTAGELFF. CDR3 in DNA: TGTGCCAGCTCAGGTGGGAGGACGGCCGGGGAGCTGTTTTTT. Supplemented by reference TRBV18 and TRBJ2-2, the full variable domain reads NAGVMQNPRHLVRRRGQEARLRCSPMKGHSHVYWYRQLPEEGLKFMVYLQKENIIDESGMPKERFSAEFPKEGPSILRIQQVVRGDSAAYFCASSGGRTAGELFFGEGSRLTVL.